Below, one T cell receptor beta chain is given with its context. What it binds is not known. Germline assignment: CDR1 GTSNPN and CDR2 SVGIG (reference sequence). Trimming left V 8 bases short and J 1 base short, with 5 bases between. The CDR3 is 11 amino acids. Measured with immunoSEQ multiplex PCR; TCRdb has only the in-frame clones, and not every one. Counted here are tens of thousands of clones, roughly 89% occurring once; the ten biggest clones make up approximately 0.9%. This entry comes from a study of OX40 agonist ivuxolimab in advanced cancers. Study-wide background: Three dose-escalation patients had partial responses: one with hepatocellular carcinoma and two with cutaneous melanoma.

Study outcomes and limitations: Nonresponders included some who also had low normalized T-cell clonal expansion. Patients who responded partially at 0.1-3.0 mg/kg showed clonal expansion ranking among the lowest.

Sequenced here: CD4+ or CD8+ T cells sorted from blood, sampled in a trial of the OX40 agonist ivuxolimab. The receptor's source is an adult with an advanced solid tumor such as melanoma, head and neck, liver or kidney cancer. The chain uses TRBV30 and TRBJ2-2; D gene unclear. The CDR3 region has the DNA TGTGCCGCAGGGAACACCGGGGAGCTGTTTTTT. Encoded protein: CAAGNTGELFF.